This TCR beta chain was sequenced for a study of blood T cell repertoires in COVID-19. Study summary: Samples came from the United States, Italy and Spain, spanning acute and convalescent COVID-19. PBMCs, B-cell-depleted T cells, or T cells provided the cDNA or gDNA that made up the material.

The V gene lost 5 bases and the J gene lost 4 bases, with 5 bases spanning the gap. This CDR3 contains 12 residues. CDR1 MDHEN and CDR2 SYDVKM come from the germline V gene. Produced via immunoSEQ multiplex PCR; TCRdb's table is partial and in-frame only. The sample lists roughly 110,000 clones, more than 70% seen once, with roughly 8.4% in the top ten. Sequencing used peripheral blood. The rearrangement links TRBV28 to TRBJ2-2, with D hard to call. This clonotype originated in a woman aged 70-85 years who had recovered from COVID-19. The DNA of the CDR3 is TGTGCCAGCAGTATCTCCACCGGGGAGCTGTTTTTT. This sequence encodes CASSISTGELFF.